This T cell receptor (beta chain) was obtained from a study of blood T cell repertoires in COVID-19. Trimming removed 8 bases from V and 6 bases from J, with 7 bases in between. CDR3 size: 10 residues. Germline V CDR1 and CDR2: LGHDT, YNNKEL (reference sequence). In the authors' workflow: From reference gene primer amplification, estimates of nucleated cell counts were derived. Profiling relied on immunoSEQ multiplex PCR, and the TCRdb table lists in-frame clones only, not all of them. V, J and clone size are taken as reported in that table, and D and trimming were inferred from the DNA itself. The table has 100,000 to 150,000 clones, about four fifths seen once.

The chain has TRBV3-1 (or the pseudogene TRBV3-2) and TRBJ1-1; D may be TRBD1 (5 bases). The sequence came from a man between 60 and 75 years old with acute or convalescent COVID-19. Specimen: peripheral blood. In DNA, the CDR3 is TGTGCCAGCTCGGGGGCTGAAGCTTTCTTT. Translating gives CASSGAEAFF.